This entry lists 21 T cell receptor beta chains sequenced from one sample in a study of OX40 agonist ivuxolimab in advanced cancers. Sequenced by immunoSEQ multiplex PCR; TCRdb stores in-frame clones only, minus some. The repertoire holds 65,000 to 75,000 clones, 80% to 90% seen once, with under 4.5% in the top ten. The sequenced sample was CD4+ or CD8+ T cells sorted from blood, obtained in a trial of the OX40 agonist ivuxolimab. The receptor source for this set is an adult with an advanced solid tumor such as melanoma, head and neck, liver or kidney cancer.

The chain carries TRBV6-6 and TRBJ1-5; 8 bases are shared with TRBD1. Germline CDR1 and CDR2: MNHNY and SVGAGI (reference sequence). The V and J ends lost 7 bases and 6 bases, in that order; junction bases with no gene match: 11. The CDR3 contains 15 residues. The CDR3 loop reads CASTGGAGRGQPQHF. DNA for the CDR3: TGTGCCAGCACAGGGGGCGCAGGGAGAGGTCAGCCCCAGCATTTT.

The sample holds one count of this clone. The chain recombines TRBV27 with TRBJ1-5; D not resolved. Trimming took 4 bases from V and 4 from J, leaving 11 bases between them. The CDR3 spans 14 residues. Germline CDR1 is MNHEY and CDR2 is SMNVEV (reference sequence). The CDR3 nucleotides are TGTGCCAGCAGTTCCATTAACCGGAATCAGCCCCAGCATTTT. As protein: CASSSINRNQPQHF.

The chain employs TRBV5-1 and TRBJ2-7; D is undetermined. V was trimmed by 0 bases and J by 5 bases, leaving 6 bases between them. CDR1 is SGHRS, CDR2 YFSETQ, per germline. The CDR3 has 12 residues. The CDR3: CASSLDGDEQYF. CDR3 in DNA: TGCGCCAGCAGCTTGGATGGTGACGAGCAGTACTTC.

CDR3 DNA: TGTGCCAGCAGTTACGGAACAGGGAGACAAGAGACCCAGTACTTC. Residues: CASSYGTGRQETQYF. V usage is TRBV6-5 and J usage is TRBJ2-5; tentatively, D is TRBD1 (6 bases). Looked up from germline, CDR1 is MNHEY and CDR2 is SVGAGI. V dropped 2 bases and J dropped 2 bases, with 12 bases sitting between them. This CDR3 contains 15 residues.

The chain carries TRBV19 and TRBJ1-1, with D possibly TRBD1 on 5 matching bases. Per the germline V gene, CDR1 is LNHDA and CDR2 is SQIVND (reference sequence). The CDR3 consists of 12 residues. The V end lost 8 bases, the J end lost 12 bases, and 19 bases lay between the germline ends. CDR3 loop: CASLHTGGTSFF. In nucleotides, the CDR3 is TGTGCCAGTTTGCATACGGGGGGGACTTCTTTCTTT. Using reference TRBV19 and TRBJ1-1 for the parts outside the CDR3, the full variable domain is DGGITQSPKYLFRKEGQNVTLSCEQNLNHDAMYWYRQDPGQGLRLIYYSQIVNDFQKGDIAEGYSVSREKKESFPLTVTSAQKNPTAFYLCASLHTGGTSFFGQGTRLTVV.

V usage is TRBV5-1 and J usage is TRBJ2-5; 9 positions match TRBD2. CDR3 length: 14 residues. V dropped 3 bases and J dropped 4; count of bases not matched to a gene: 4. CDR1 SGHRS and CDR2 YFSETQ come from the germline V gene. In DNA form, the CDR3 reads TGCGCCAGCAGCTCGCAGACTAGCGGAGAGACCCAGTACTTC. This codes for CASSSQTSGETQYF.

This chain connects TRBV15 to TRBJ2-4; 9 bases fit TRBD2. CDR3 length equals 15 residues. V trimming: 9 bases; J trimming: 8 bases; junction bases outside the gene matches: 14. Looked up from germline, CDR1 is LNHNV and CDR2 is YYDKDF (reference sequence). CDR3 in amino acids: CATNRGREGRDIQYF. The CDR3 DNA reads TGTGCCACTAATAGGGGGCGGGAGGGCCGCGACATTCAGTACTTC.

This chain joins TRBV18 and TRBJ2-1; D is possibly TRBD2 (7 bases). This CDR3 comprises 16 residues. V lost 0 bases, J lost 4 bases, and 13 bases lay in between. Germline V lookup: CDR1 KGHSH, CDR2 LQKENI. The CDR3 DNA is TGTGCCAGCTCACCACCGGGGGGGCCATCTTACAATGAGCAGTTCTTC. Translating gives CASSPPGGPSYNEQFF.

The V gene is TRBV7-2, the J gene TRBJ2-7, with D hard to call. The CDR3 contains 16 residues. CDR1 SGHTA and CDR2 FQGNSA come from the germline V gene. The V and J ends lost 1 base and 3 bases respectively, with 16 bases between them. The CDR3 reads CASSLGIVGSGYEQYF. DNA for the CDR3: TGTGCCAGCAGCTTAGGAATTGTGGGGTCGGGCTACGAGCAGTACTTC.

This rearrangement joins TRBV5-1 to TRBJ2-1; 8 bases are shared with TRBD2. This CDR3 contains 15 residues. The J segment lost 3 bases and the V segment lost 5 bases, leaving 7 bases of the junction unmatched. In germline, CDR1 is SGHRS, CDR2 YFSETQ. The CDR3 nucleotides read TGCGCCAGCAGAGGACTAGCCGCTGACTACAATGAGCAGTTCTTC. Protein product: CASRGLAADYNEQFF. Complete variable domain (other parts from reference TRBV5-1 and TRBJ2-1): KAGVTQTPRYLIKTRGQQVTLSCSPISGHRSVSWYQQTPGQGLQFLFEYFSETQRNKGNFPGRFSGRQFSNSRSEMNVSTLELGDSALYLCASRGLAADYNEQFFGPGTRLTVL.

The gene calls are TRBV7-9 and TRBJ1-1; D is ambiguous. V lost 3 bases, J lost 0 bases, and 5 bases lay in between. From germline, CDR1 is SEHNR and CDR2 FQNEAQ (reference sequence). The CDR3 runs 13 residues. CDR3 loop: CASSFGLNTEAFF. CDR3 nucleotides: TGTGCCAGCAGCTTCGGTTTGAACACTGAAGCTTTCTTT.

This chain joins TRBV11-2 and TRBJ2-1, with 8 nucleotides matching TRBD1. The CDR3 sequence is 15 residues long. Looked up from germline, CDR1 is SGHAT and CDR2 is FQNNGV. After removal of 6 bases from V and 7 bases from J, the junction contained 11 bases not matched to a gene. For the CDR3, the DNA is TGTGCCAGCAGAAGCACAGGGGGGTCTGGGAATGAGCAGTTCTTC. This gives the protein CASRSTGGSGNEQFF.

V usage is TRBV7-3 and J usage is TRBJ2-2; 13 bases match TRBD2. Losses at the gene ends were 8 bases for V and 3 bases for J; bases not matched to a gene: 3. Germline V gives CDR1 SGHTA, CDR2 FQGTGA. This CDR3 contains 15 residues. The DNA of the CDR3 is TGTGCCAGCGGACTAGCGGGAGTCGACACCGGGGAGCTGTTTTTT. This gives the protein CASGLAGVDTGELFF.

The V call is TRBV25-1, the J call TRBJ1-2; D gene unclear. CDR1 and CDR2 (germline): MGHDK, SYGVNS. The CDR3 loop spans 14 amino acids. Trimming took 3 bases from V and 8 from J, leaving 16 bases between them. CDR3 in DNA: TGTGCCAGCAGTGATAACATCGGGGTAAAGGGCTACACCTTC. As protein: CASSDNIGVKGYTF.

The rearrangement uses TRBV9 and TRBJ2-2, with TRBD2 as a possible D gene (6 bases). Germline lookup yields CDR1 SGDLS and CDR2 YYNGEE. Trimming took off 6 bases at V and 7 bases at J, with 13 bases between the two ends. This CDR3 spans 13 amino acids. CDR3 in DNA: TGTGCCAGCACGGGAGAGTTGGGCGGGGAGCTGTTTTTT. Amino acids: CASTGELGGELFF.

This chain connects TRBV28 to TRBJ1-2; perhaps TRBD1 as D (5 bases). CDR1 MDHEN and CDR2 SYDVKM come from the germline V gene. This CDR3 spans 11 amino acids. V was clipped by 11 bases and J by 7 bases, with 14 bases between them. CDR3 coding DNA: TGTGCCGGCACCTATAGGGGTGGCTACACCTTC. It codes for CAGTYRGGYTF.

The chain carries TRBV19 and TRBJ1-3; D remains unclear. The CDR3 contains 15 residues. The V end lost 5 bases, the J end lost 0 bases, and 11 bases lay between the germline ends. Per germline, CDR1 LNHDA and CDR2 SQIVND (reference sequence). The CDR3 DNA reads as TGTGCCAGTAGTCCAGGACGGAGCTCTGGAAACACCATATATTTT. Its translation: CASSPGRSSGNTIYF.

The V gene is TRBV30, the J gene TRBJ2-5, with 9 nucleotides matching TRBD2. CDR1 GTSNPN and CDR2 SVGIG come from the germline V gene (reference sequence). The CDR3 has 14 amino acids. V lost 0 bases to trimming and J lost 7 bases; unmatched junction nucleotides: 6. Here the CDR3 reads CAWSVQGSGRTQYF. As DNA, the CDR3 is TGTGCCTGGAGTGTACAGGGTAGCGGGAGGACCCAGTACTTC.

The genes are TRBV6-5 and TRBJ1-2; a weak D match, TRBD1 (5 bases). Trimming stripped 7 bases from V and 7 bases from J, with 22 bases between. Germline V lookup: CDR1 MNHEY, CDR2 SVGAGI. The CDR3 runs 15 residues. This CDR3 reads CASTAQAQGFSGYTF. As DNA, the CDR3 is TGTGCCAGCACAGCCCAGGCCCAGGGCTTTTCTGGCTACACCTTC.

This clone has just a few counts. J is TRBJ1-2 and V is TRBV14; 9 nucleotides match TRBD1. The CDR3 consists of 15 residues. Germline V gene lookup returns CDR1 SGHDN and CDR2 FVKESK. After removal of 3 bases from V and 8 bases from J, the junction contained 10 bases not matched to a gene. The CDR3 region has the DNA TGTGCCAGCAGCCATGCCGGGACAGGGTTTCGGGGCTACACCTTC. Translating gives CASSHAGTGFRGYTF. The entire variable domain, with the rest obtained from reference TRBV14 and TRBJ1-2, is as follows: EAGVTQFPSHSVIEKGQTVTLRCDPISGHDNLYWYRRVMGKEIKFLLHFVKESKQDESGMPNNRFLAERTGGTYSTLKVQPAELEDSGVYFCASSHAGTGFRGYTFGSGTRLTVV.

This clone was detected a few times. This chain uses TRBV9 with TRBJ2-7; 9 nucleotides agree with TRBD2. The germline CDR1 and CDR2 sequences are SGDLS and YYNGEE. After removal of 2 bases from V and 3 bases from J, the junction contained 9 bases not matched to a gene. The CDR3 length is 16 residues. This CDR3 reads CASSVLAGSGVYEQYF. In DNA, the CDR3 is TGTGCCAGCAGCGTCCTAGCGGGAAGCGGGGTCTACGAGCAGTACTTC.